This T cell receptor beta chain was sequenced for a study of tumor-infiltrating lymphocytes in localized non-small cell lung cancer. A few counts support this clone. As yet, its antigen is unknown. This same CDR3 is encoded by further DNA sequences in the sample. Findings and caveats of the study: Each assay used a separate piece of the same tissue.

V trimming: 6 bases; J trimming: 2 bases; junction bases outside the gene matches: 3. From germline, CDR1 is SNHLY and CDR2 FYNNEI. The CDR3 consists of 13 residues. The method was immunoSEQ multiplex PCR; TCRdb's version includes in-frame clones alone and lacks a portion of them. The repertoire includes about 16,000 clones, around 74% of them detected once, and about 8.2% sits in the top ten. The TCR sequence derives from a human donor with non-small cell lung cancer. The chain recombines TRBV2 with TRBJ1-1; 7 nucleotides match TRBD1. Specimen: lung tumor tissue. DNA for the CDR3: TGTGCCAGCAGCGGGACAGCCAACACTGAAGCTTTCTTT. Its translation: CASSGTANTEAFF.